The clone carrying this T cell receptor beta chain was picked up a small number of times. Its antigen remains unidentified. These data are taken from a study of molecular identifiers for immune sequencing clone quantification. Whole-study context: Across replicate runs, RNA obtained from 20,000 or 100,000 naive CD8 cells was divided into five, with four undergoing sequencing. Points from the study as a whole: Spiked Jurkat TCR RNA equivalent to one cell reportedly surfaced among some 990,000 naive cells.

The CDR3 contains 16 residues. Looked up from germline, CDR1 is SGHTA and CDR2 is FQGNSA. V shed 1 base and J 0 bases; nucleotides not matched to a gene: 5. TCR libraries were built in bulk with a published protocol and specific TCR primers. TCRdb used MiXCR to reprocess the PCR reads, holding one entry per CDR3 protein. The repertoire consists of approximately 630,000 distinct CDR3 sequences, with 25% occurring once and the leading ten covering 0.7% to 0.95%. The clonotype comes from a human donor in good health. Some libraries in this study had Jurkat cell RNA spiked in. V is TRBV7-2 and J is TRBJ2-7, with 8 bases lining up with TRBD2. Material: naive CD8+ T cells from blood, with Jurkat cell RNA spiked in. Subset defined: FACS-sorted CD8+CD4-CCR7+CD45RA+ naive T cells. The CDR3 nucleotides are TGTGCCAGCAGCTTAGGGGTGCGGGAGGCCTCCTACGAGCAGTACTTC. This codes for CASSLGVREASYEQYF.